Shown below are 26 T cell receptor beta chains from a single sample sequenced in a study of cytomegalovirus exposure and HLA in healthy donors. Generated by immunoSEQ multiplex PCR, the TCRdb table keeps only in-frame clones and is missing some. This table holds approximately 97,000 clones, approximately 94% found once. The material sequenced was PBMCs. These receptors all stem from a woman in her twenties or thirties in good health and CMV-seropositive.

CDR3 coding DNA: TGTGCCAGCAGCTTTCAGCGGCTAAGCACAGATACGCAGTATTTT. This translates into CASSFQRLSTDTQYF. This rearrangement joins TRBV13 to TRBJ2-3; D is perhaps TRBD2 (5 bases). Trimming shortened V by 3 bases and J by 0 bases, and 10 bases separated the two germline ends. Germline CDR1 and CDR2: PRHDT and FYEKMQ (reference sequence). The CDR3 extends over 15 amino acids.

This rearrangement joins TRBV28 to TRBJ1-2, with TRBD1 identical over 9 bases. The CDR3 is made up of 17 amino acids. CDR1 and CDR2 from the germline V gene are MDHEN and SYDVKM. Trimming cost V 5 bases and J 4 bases; bases outside gene matches: 14. The CDR3 sequence: CASSIHHPGQGSYGYTF. Written as DNA, the CDR3 is TGTGCCAGCAGTATTCATCATCCGGGACAGGGCTCCTATGGCTACACCTTC.

The V call is TRBV5-1, the J call TRBJ1-4, with a tentative D call TRBD1 (6 bases). Germline-derived CDR1 and CDR2 are SGHRS and YFSETQ. The CDR3 has 15 residues. The V end was cut by 0 bases, the J end by 7 bases, with 13 bases between. The CDR3 loop reads CASSLDRAWSEKLFF. Here the CDR3 DNA reads TGCGCCAGCAGCTTGGACAGGGCGTGGAGTGAAAAACTGTTTTTT.

This clone was detected only once. The J gene is TRBJ1-5, the V gene TRBV19; a possible D gene is TRBD1 (6 bases). Germline V lookup: CDR1 LNHDA, CDR2 SQIVND (reference sequence). The CDR3 is 14 amino acids. V was trimmed by 4 bases and J by 6 bases, leaving 13 bases between them. DNA of the CDR3: TGTGCCAGTAGTACCAGACAGGTGGGTCAGCCCCAGCATTTT. Its protein is CASSTRQVGQPQHF.

This clone was detected only a few times. The V gene is TRBV5-8, the J gene TRBJ2-1; possible D gene TRBD1, 6 bases. CDR1 and CDR2 (germline): SGHTS, YDEGEE. Trimming stripped 3 bases from V and 2 bases from J, with 15 bases between. This CDR3 has 16 residues. The CDR3 DNA is TGTGCCAGCAGCTCTTACAGGGAGAGGACCTACAATGAGCAGTTCTTC. It yields the protein CASSSYRERTYNEQFF. Based on the CDR3 plus reference TRBV5-8 and TRBJ2-1, the full variable domain is EAGVTQSPTHLIKTRGQQATLRCSPISGHTSVYWYQQALGLGLQFLLWYDEGEERNRGNFPPRFSGRQFPNYSSELNVNALELEDSALYLCASSSYRERTYNEQFFGPGTRLTVL.

The chain uses TRBV27 and TRBJ2-5, with 11 bases identical to TRBD2. The CDR3 spans 18 residues. The germline V gene has CDR1 MNHEY and CDR2 SMNVEV (reference sequence). J was trimmed by 5 bases and V by 3 bases; bases with no gene match: 14. The CDR3 sequence is CASSFSVAGGPPQETQYF. The CDR3 coding sequence is TGTGCCAGCAGTTTCTCAGTAGCGGGAGGGCCGCCCCAGGAGACCCAGTACTTC.

This chain links TRBV18 with TRBJ2-3; TRBD2 might be the D (5 bases). V shed 8 bases and J shed 1 base, with 13 bases lying between them. The CDR3 spans 14 residues. Germline CDR1 KGHSH, CDR2 LQKENI. CDR3 sequence: CASRGERRTDTQYF. The CDR3 DNA sequence: TGTGCCAGCCGTGGGGAGCGGCGCACAGATACGCAGTATTTT.

This chain uses TRBV6-5 with TRBJ2-7, with a weak D call TRBD2 (5 bases). Germline CDR1 is MNHEY and CDR2 is SVGAGI. V lost 6 bases and J 3 bases, leaving 18 bases between the germline ends. The CDR3 loop spans 15 amino acids. The CDR3 sequence: CASSREAGGFYEQYF. The DNA of the CDR3 is TGTGCCAGCAGCCGGGAAGCAGGTGGGTTCTACGAGCAGTACTTC.

The table lists this clone with a count of one. The V and J genes are TRBV28 and TRBJ2-1; 11 bases match TRBD2. V shed 4 bases, J shed 8 bases, and the junction held 10 bases outside the gene matches. CDR1 is MDHEN, CDR2 SYDVKM, per germline. The CDR3 spans 16 residues. The CDR3 sequence is CASSSVAGGFIDEQFF. As DNA, the CDR3 is TGTGCCAGCAGTTCCGTAGCGGGAGGGTTCATAGATGAGCAGTTCTTC.

The CDR3 coding sequence is TGTGCCAGCAGCTTCAGGTCGAACACTGAAGCTTTCTTT. Translating it yields CASSFRSNTEAFF. The chain couples TRBV2 to TRBJ1-1; D uncertain. V shed 6 bases and J shed 1 base, with 9 bases lying between them. The CDR3 loop spans 13 amino acids. Germline V gene lookup returns CDR1 SNHLY and CDR2 FYNNEI.

The rearrangement links TRBV7-3 to TRBJ2-2, with TRBD2 matching 10 bases. The CDR3 contains 17 residues. Germline V gives CDR1 SGHTA, CDR2 FQGTGA. After removal of 5 bases from V and 6 bases from J, the junction contained 12 bases not matched to a gene. The CDR3 DNA reads as TGTGCCAGCAGCCAAATTAGCGGGAGGCGTAACTCCGGGGAGCTGTTTTTT. It is translated as CASSQISGRRNSGELFF. The complete variable domain, with remaining parts taken from reference TRBV7-3 and TRBJ2-2, reads GAGVSQTPSNKVTEKGKYVELRCDPISGHTALYWYRQSLGQGPEFLIYFQGTGAADDSGLPNDRFFAVRPEGSVSTLKIQRTERGDSAVYLCASSQISGRRNSGELFFGEGSRLTVL.

CDR3 coding DNA: TGTGCCAGCAGCTCTCGCTCAGGGGGGTGGAATGAGCAGTTCTTC. This translates into CASSSRSGGWNEQFF. This chain connects TRBV7-9 to TRBJ2-1; the D gene is possibly TRBD1 (7 bases). In germline, CDR1 is SEHNR, CDR2 FQNEAQ (reference sequence). This CDR3 spans 15 amino acids. The ends were cut back, 4 bases at V and 7 bases at J, with 17 bases in the middle.

This clone came up once. The V and J genes are TRBV19 and TRBJ2-4; D may be TRBD2 (6 bases). With 6 bases removed from V and 5 bases from J, the gap between germline ends came to 17 bases. The germline gives CDR1 LNHDA, CDR2 SQIVND (reference sequence). CDR3 length: 15 amino acids. CDR3 nucleotide sequence: TGTGCCAGTAGGGACGAAGGGAGGCTTGAAAACATTCAGTACTTC. Its translation: CASRDEGRLENIQYF.

The V gene is TRBV30, the J gene TRBJ2-1; 13 positions agree with TRBD2. The trim removed 8 bases at V and 1 base at J, leaving 11 bases unmatched. From germline, CDR1 is GTSNPN and CDR2 SVGIG (reference sequence). This CDR3 spans 17 amino acids. The CDR3 DNA is TGTGCCGGGTTACTAGCGGGAGGGCCTAAGTCCTACAATGAGCAGTTCTTC. This sequence encodes CAGLLAGGPKSYNEQFF. Using reference TRBV30 and TRBJ2-1 for the parts outside the CDR3, the full variable domain is SQTIHQWPATLVQPVGSPLSLECTVEGTSNPNLYWYRQAAGRGLQLLFYSVGIGQISSEVPQNLSASRPQDRQFILSSKKLLLSDSGFYLCAGLLAGGPKSYNEQFFGPGTRLTVL.

V gene TRBV6-1 combines with J gene TRBJ1-5; TRBD1 is a possible D gene (6 bases). Germline CDR1 MNHNS, CDR2 SASEGT. This CDR3 has 17 residues. V was pared by 3 bases and J by 3 bases, with 18 bases between. The CDR3 DNA reads as TGTGCCAGCAGTGAGCACAGGGCCCTCCCCTTCAATCAGCCCCAGCATTTT. Encoded protein: CASSEHRALPFNQPQHF.

The chain carries TRBV4-3 and TRBJ2-7, with 10 nucleotides matching TRBD2. The CDR3 is 18 amino acids. J lost 2 bases, V lost 1 base, and 11 bases had no gene match. Germline CDR1 and CDR2: LGHNA and YSLEER. CDR3 sequence: CASSQVGPLAGAPYEQYF. The CDR3 nucleotides read TGCGCCAGCAGCCAAGTCGGACCCCTAGCGGGAGCACCCTACGAGCAGTACTTC.

The J gene is TRBJ2-2, the V gene TRBV5-1; 12 bases line up with TRBD2. Germline V gene sequence: CDR1 SGHRS, CDR2 YFSETQ. The V segment lost 3 bases and the J segment 4 bases; nucleotides outside the gene matches: 4. The CDR3 extends over 16 amino acids. DNA of the CDR3: TGCGCCAGCAGCTCCGGACTAGCGGGACCCACCGGGGAGCTGTTTTTT. Translation: CASSSGLAGPTGELFF.

This clone was detected once. This chain joins TRBV19 and TRBJ1-2; TRBD1 matches 8 bases. This CDR3 spans 14 amino acids. CDR1 and CDR2 (germline): LNHDA, SQIVND (reference sequence). The ends lost 3 bases at V and 5 bases at J; junction bases unmatched: 5. CDR3: CASSIGQGGYGYTF. CDR3 coding DNA: TGTGCCAGTAGTATCGGACAGGGCGGGTATGGCTACACCTTC.

The chain carries TRBV5-1 and TRBJ2-2, with D possibly being TRBD2 (6 bases). Germline assignment: CDR1 SGHRS and CDR2 YFSETQ. Trimming shortened V by 1 base and J by 1 base, and 17 bases separated the two germline ends. This CDR3 comprises 18 residues. CDR3 residues: CASSLIGLRGLNTGELFF. The CDR3 DNA reads as TGCGCCAGCAGCTTGATCGGCCTGCGGGGACTGAACACCGGGGAGCTGTTTTTT.

This rearrangement joins TRBV4-2 to TRBJ1-1; D unclear. The CDR3 runs to 15 residues. V dropped 1 base and J dropped 4 bases, with 13 bases sitting between them. Germline V lookup: CDR1 LGHNA, CDR2 YNFKEQ. The CDR3 protein is CASSQVSARGTEAFF. The CDR3 DNA reads TGTGCCAGCAGCCAAGTTTCAGCGAGAGGCACTGAAGCTTTCTTT.

The gene calls are TRBV27 and TRBJ2-2; 8 bases agree with TRBD2. Unmatched junction bases numbered 8, after V lost 2 bases and J lost 3 bases. This CDR3 comprises 17 residues. Germline CDR1 reads MNHEY; CDR2 reads SMNVEV (reference sequence). CDR3 in DNA: TGTGCCAGCAGTTTAAGAAGAGCGGGAGTACACACCGGGGAGCTGTTTTTT. Translating it yields CASSLRRAGVHTGELFF.

The rearrangement uses TRBV27 and TRBJ2-5, with D perhaps matching TRBD1 (6 bases). CDR1 MNHEY and CDR2 SMNVEV come from the germline V gene (reference sequence). Deletions cut 5 bases from V and 3 bases from J, with 10 bases between. CDR3 length: 13 amino acids. CDR3 sequence: CASSNRVEETQYF. CDR3 nucleotides: TGTGCCAGCAGTAACAGGGTGGAAGAGACCCAGTACTTC.

The chain recombines TRBV7-6 with TRBJ2-1, with 10 bases that match TRBD1. With 3 bases clipped from V and 4 bases from J, the junction kept 3 bases outside the gene matches. Germline values: CDR1 SGHVS, CDR2 FNYEAQ. This CDR3 region has 15 residues. CDR3 sequence: CASSLGTGVYNEQFF. The CDR3 DNA reads as TGTGCCAGCAGCTTGGGGACAGGGGTATACAATGAGCAGTTCTTC.

Note on this clone: Different DNA sequences within this sample yield the same CDR3. The chain links TRBV11-2 to TRBJ2-1, with 16 nucleotides matching TRBD2. The CDR3 totals 17 residues. Losses at the gene ends were 5 bases for V and 9 bases for J; bases not matched to a gene: 10. Germline V gene data show CDR1 as SGHAT and CDR2 as FQNNGV. The CDR3 loop is CASSHNPGLAGGPEQFF. The CDR3 DNA follows: TGTGCCAGCAGCCACAATCCGGGACTAGCGGGAGGGCCTGAGCAGTTCTTC.

V is TRBV4-3 and J is TRBJ2-1, with 7 bases that match TRBD1. Unmatched junction bases numbered 11, after V lost 1 base and J lost 5 bases. Germline-derived CDR1 and CDR2 are LGHNA and YSLEER. The CDR3 consists of 17 residues. The CDR3 here is CASSQVGTQTGNNEQFF. The DNA of the CDR3 is TGCGCCAGCAGCCAAGTAGGGACCCAGACAGGGAACAATGAGCAGTTCTTC.

The chain recombines TRBV7-9 with TRBJ2-4, with 14 bases fitting TRBD2. The V and J ends lost 2 bases and 6 bases, in that order; junction bases with no gene match: 6. CDR1 is SEHNR and CDR2 is FQNEAQ in the germline V gene (reference sequence). This CDR3 region has 17 residues. CDR3 loop: CASSLFQGLAGANIQYF. CDR3 DNA: TGTGCCAGCAGCTTATTCCAGGGACTAGCGGGAGCAAACATTCAGTACTTC.